Presented here are 27 T cell receptor beta chains from one specimen sequenced in a study of vaccination and CD4 T cells after COVID-19. Treatment denoted: approximately 9-day PBMC culture with coronavirus spike peptide pools or control peptides (ViraFEST assay). CD4+ T cells that had been cultured provided DNA sequenced with the Oncomine TCR Beta short-read assay. TCRdb processed the PCR reads anew with MiXCR; each CDR3 protein has one entry. The sample holds around 20,000 distinct CDR3 sequences, 45% to 60% seen once. These TCRs are of unknown antigen specificity. Sequenced: CD4+ T cells from blood, cultured in vitro. These receptors were taken from a human donor who had recovered from COVID-19.

This clonotype has more than one count but fewer than ten. The chain employs TRBV6-2 or TRBV6-3 and TRBJ2-7; possible D gene TRBD2, 5 bases. The CDR3 extends over 15 amino acids. Trimming took off 2 bases at V and 0 bases at J, with 11 bases between the two ends. CDR1 and CDR2 (germline): MNHEY, SVGEGT. In nucleotides, the CDR3 is TGTGCCAGCAGTTACAGGGCGGGTTTCTCCTACGAGCAGTACTTC. Protein sequence: CASSYRAGFSYEQYF.

This clonotype was detected a few times. The V gene is TRBV20-1, the J gene TRBJ1-3; 7 bases agree with TRBD1. The germline CDR1 and CDR2 sequences are DFQATT and SNEGSKA (reference sequence). V gave up 5 bases and J gave up 4 bases; unmatched junction bases: 8. The CDR3 contains 14 residues. CDR3 residues: CSARPGQTGNTIYF. For the CDR3, the DNA is TGCAGTGCTCGACCGGGACAGACAGGAAACACCATATATTTT.

This clonotype was observed a handful of times. V is TRBV2 and J is TRBJ1-6; 7 bases are shared with TRBD1. The germline V gene has CDR1 SNHLY and CDR2 FYNNEI. This CDR3 spans 12 amino acids. The trim removed 8 bases at V and 7 bases at J, leaving 2 bases unmatched. For the CDR3, the DNA is TGTGCCAGCGGGACAGCCAATTCACCCCTCCACTTT. This gives the protein CASGTANSPLHF.

The chain employs TRBV30 and TRBJ2-1; 10 bases are shared with TRBD2. CDR1 and CDR2 (germline): GTSNPN, SVGIG (reference sequence). The CDR3 totals 15 residues. The ends lost 3 bases at V and 7 bases at J; junction bases unmatched: 9. The CDR3 nucleotides are TGTGCCTGGAGGGCTAGCGGGAGAGGGGTAAATGAGCAGTTCTTC. Amino acids: CAWRASGRGVNEQFF.

The rearrangement links TRBV14 to TRBJ1-1; D perhaps matches TRBD1 (6 bases). The CDR3 has 14 residues. Looked up from germline, CDR1 is SGHDN and CDR2 is FVKESK. Trimming took off 4 bases at V and 6 bases at J, with 15 bases between the two ends. CDR3 DNA: TGTGCCAGCAGCCTCCGTGGACAGTCTTCTGAAGCTTTCTTT. Its protein is CASSLRGQSSEAFF. Using reference TRBV14 and TRBJ1-1 for the parts outside the CDR3, the full variable domain is EAGVTQFPSHSVIEKGQTVTLRCDPISGHDNLYWYRRVMGKEIKFLLHFVKESKQDESGMPNNRFLAERTGGTYSTLKVQPAELEDSGVYFCASSLRGQSSEAFFGQGTRLTVV.

The V and J genes are TRBV7-8 and TRBJ2-7; 9 bases fit TRBD2. Unmatched junction bases numbered 8, after V lost 1 base and J lost 1 base. Germline loops: CDR1 SGHVS, CDR2 FQNEAQ. This CDR3 spans 17 amino acids. Here the CDR3 reads CASSLGFGTSRSYEQYF. CDR3 nucleotide sequence: TGTGCCAGCAGCTTAGGGTTCGGGACTAGCAGGTCCTACGAGCAGTACTTC.

The J gene is TRBJ2-3, the V gene TRBV6-4; tentatively, D is TRBD2 (5 bases). The CDR3 has 14 amino acids. Germline loops: CDR1 MRHNA, CDR2 SNTAGT. V gave up 4 bases and J gave up 4 bases, with 12 bases separating them. The CDR3 loop is CASSAGLPSDTQYF. The CDR3 bases are TGTGCCAGCAGTGCCGGACTTCCCTCAGATACGCAGTATTTT.

CDR3 sequence (DNA): TGTGCCAGCAGCGCCCCCTGGGCCAATTCACCCCTCCACTTT. Translation: CASSAPWANSPLHF. This sequence joins TRBV25-1 and TRBJ1-6; D not certain. V dropped 6 bases and J dropped 7 bases, with 13 bases sitting between them. Germline values: CDR1 MGHDK, CDR2 SYGVNS. CDR3 length: 14 amino acids.

This clonotype came up a few times. The chain links TRBV28 to TRBJ2-3; D remains ambiguous. Deletions cut 7 bases from V and 0 bases from J, with 5 bases between. CDR1 and CDR2 (germline): MDHEN, SYDVKM. CDR3 length: 12 amino acids. CDR3 DNA sequence: TGTGCCAGCAAATTTAGCACAGATACGCAGTATTTT. It codes for CASKFSTDTQYF.

This clonotype was observed a few times. The chain uses TRBV11-3 and TRBJ2-1, with TRBD2 matching 10 bases. CDR3 length: 16 amino acids. V shed 5 bases, J shed 9 bases, and the junction held 13 bases outside the gene matches. CDR1 is SGHNT and CDR2 is YENEEA in the germline V gene. The CDR3 sequence: CASSPGASGSFREQFF. CDR3 DNA: TGTGCCAGCAGCCCGGGGGCTAGCGGGAGTTTTCGTGAGCAGTTCTTC.

The chain recombines TRBV28 with TRBJ2-5; 10 bases fit TRBD1. The CDR3 totals 15 residues. Unmatched junction bases numbered 9, after V lost 10 bases and J lost 1 base. Germline V gene sequence: CDR1 MDHEN, CDR2 SYDVKM. The CDR3 reads CAIQLTGGFQETQYF. The CDR3 bases are TGTGCCATCCAGCTGACAGGGGGCTTCCAAGAGACCCAGTACTTC.

This clonotype was seen a few times. This chain connects TRBV30 to TRBJ1-2; tentative D call: TRBD1 (5 bases). Trimming left V 8 bases short and J 4 bases short, with 20 bases between. Germline V gives CDR1 GTSNPN, CDR2 SVGIG (reference sequence). This CDR3 region has 14 residues. This chain's CDR3 is CALAGTPATYGYTF. The DNA for the CDR3 is TGTGCCCTAGCGGGGACGCCGGCTACCTATGGCTACACCTTC.

V usage is TRBV20-1 and J usage is TRBJ2-1; D remains unclear. Germline V gene sequence: CDR1 DFQATT, CDR2 SNEGSKA (reference sequence). V was shortened by 0 bases and J by 3 bases, with 12 bases between the two germline ends. The CDR3 has 15 residues. Here the CDR3 reads CSARDRAASYNEQFF. The DNA of the CDR3 is TGCAGTGCTAGAGATAGAGCAGCGAGCTACAATGAGCAGTTCTTC.

The chain is built from TRBV4-2 and TRBJ2-3; 10 nucleotides align to TRBD2. The germline gives CDR1 LGHNA, CDR2 YNFKEQ. J gave up 2 bases and V 2 bases, and 7 bases lay outside the gene matches. The CDR3 runs to 17 residues. The CDR3 protein is CASSQPGLAEVTDTQYF. The DNA of the CDR3 is TGTGCCAGCAGCCAACCCGGACTAGCGGAAGTCACAGATACGCAGTATTTT.

J is TRBJ2-3 and V is TRBV20-1, with a weak D call TRBD2 (6 bases). Germline V gene data show CDR1 as DFQATT and CDR2 as SNEGSKA (reference sequence). This CDR3 is built from 13 residues. V lost 0 bases and J lost 6, with 10 bases in between. For the CDR3, the DNA is TGCAGTGCTAGAGACCCGGGACTCGATACGCAGTATTTT. This codes for CSARDPGLDTQYF.

The chain joins TRBV28 to TRBJ1-2; no reliable D call. From germline, CDR1 is MDHEN and CDR2 SYDVKM. The CDR3 extends over 14 amino acids. The V end was cut by 5 bases, the J end by 4 bases, with 14 bases between. CDR3 protein: CASSPLLDTYGYTF. CDR3 bases: TGTGCCAGCAGTCCGTTACTCGACACCTATGGCTACACCTTC.

This chain connects TRBV6-1 to TRBJ2-4; D is possibly TRBD2 (7 bases). The CDR3 is 19 residues long. Trimming took off 4 bases at V and 6 bases at J, with 28 bases between the two ends. Looked up from germline, CDR1 is MNHNS and CDR2 is SASEGT. The CDR3 bases are TGTGCCAGCAGTGCCCCTGCGAGGGGGGGGCTCTATACGAGAAACATTCAGTACTTC. Residues: CASSAPARGGLYTRNIQYF.

The chain joins TRBV9 to TRBJ1-1; maybe TRBD1 (5 bases). Per the germline V gene, CDR1 is SGDLS and CDR2 is YYNGEE. The germline V and J ends were trimmed by 0 bases and 4 bases, with 16 bases remaining between them. This CDR3 has 16 amino acids. The CDR3 protein is CASSVGLWAGTTEAFF. CDR3 DNA sequence: TGTGCCAGCAGCGTAGGGCTTTGGGCGGGGACCACTGAAGCTTTCTTT.

There are a few counts of this clonotype. This chain joins TRBV10-1 and TRBJ1-1; D unclear. CDR1 and CDR2 from the germline V gene are WNHNN and SYGVQD (reference sequence). V was clipped by 4 bases and J by 0 bases, with 6 bases between them. There are 13 residues in the CDR3. As DNA, the CDR3 is TGCGCCAGCAGTGGTGGGGTGAACACTGAAGCTTTCTTT. The encoded protein is CASSGGVNTEAFF.

V and J are TRBV15 and TRBJ2-4, with no clear D. The germline V gene has CDR1 LNHNV and CDR2 YYDKDF (reference sequence). Trimming removed 1 base from V and 5 bases from J, with 12 bases in between. The CDR3 is 15 residues long. Written as DNA, the CDR3 is TGTGCCACCAGCAGAGCGGCCAGGCGAGAAAACATTCAGTACTTC. Amino acid sequence: CATSRAARRENIQYF.

The chain links TRBV10-3 to TRBJ1-6; D not resolved. The CDR3 is made up of 16 amino acids. Germline lookup yields CDR1 ENHRY and CDR2 SYGVKD. V gave up 2 bases and J gave up 2 bases, with 10 bases separating them. CDR3 in amino acids: CAISERGPTYNSPLHF. CDR3 in DNA: TGTGCCATCAGTGAGAGAGGGCCCACCTATAATTCACCCCTCCACTTT.

The chain combines TRBV7-6 with TRBJ2-1; no firm D call. The CDR3 extends over 14 amino acids. V was cut by 4 bases and J by 5 bases, with 12 bases left in between. Germline V gene data show CDR1 as SGHVS and CDR2 as FNYEAQ. CDR3 residues: CASSSFRRDNEQFF. CDR3 coding DNA: TGTGCCAGCAGCTCATTCCGCCGGGACAATGAGCAGTTCTTC.

The chain combines TRBV6-1 with TRBJ2-1; tentative D call: TRBD2 (5 bases). V dropped 2 bases and J dropped 6 bases, with 17 bases sitting between them. The germline CDR1 and CDR2 sequences are MNHNS and SASEGT. CDR3 length: 16 amino acids. CDR3 residues: CASSERGLARSNEQFF. The CDR3 nucleotides are TGTGCCAGCAGTGAACGAGGGTTAGCGAGATCCAATGAGCAGTTCTTC.

This rearrangement joins TRBV5-5 to TRBJ1-5; D gene unclear. V was trimmed by 0 bases and J by 5 bases, leaving 12 bases between them. The CDR3 is 15 amino acids. Germline loops: CDR1 SGHKS, CDR2 YYEKEE (reference sequence). Written as DNA, the CDR3 is TGTGCCAGCAGCTTGGGTGTCCCTGGGGATCAGCCCCAGCATTTT. Residues: CASSLGVPGDQPQHF.

The chain links TRBV7-7 to TRBJ2-5; maybe TRBD2 (6 bases). This CDR3 region has 13 residues. Germline lookup yields CDR1 SSHAT and CDR2 FNYEAQ (reference sequence). Here the CDR3 reads CASGPGSVGTQYF. The CDR3 DNA sequence: TGTGCTAGCGGCCCAGGATCCGTTGGGACCCAGTACTTC.

This chain links TRBV29-1 with TRBJ2-3; D perhaps matches TRBD2 (6 bases). The CDR3 is 14 amino acids. Trimming took 5 bases from V and 2 from J, leaving 14 bases between them. Germline values: CDR1 SQVTM, CDR2 ANQGSEA. DNA for the CDR3: TGCAGCGTTTGGTCTAGCGCCTTCACAGATACGCAGTATTTT. Protein sequence: CSVWSSAFTDTQYF.

The chain joins TRBV2 to TRBJ1-2; no reliable D call. CDR1 is SNHLY and CDR2 is FYNNEI in the germline V gene. This CDR3 is 20 amino acids long. V was clipped by 4 bases and J by 1 base, with 28 bases between them. CDR3 loop: CASSVSGRQGSRISNYGYTF. The CDR3 DNA reads as TGTGCCAGCAGTGTCAGCGGGCGTCAAGGCAGTCGGATAAGTAACTATGGCTACACCTTC.